The 19 T cell receptor beta chains listed next were all sequenced from one sample in a study of early T cells in non-severe SARS-CoV-2 infection. TCRdb independently ran MiXCR on the 5' RACE reads; one entry per CDR3 protein. The sample has about 82,000 distinct CDR3 sequences, about 13% seen once; the top ten hold roughly 5.5%. Sequenced: whole blood. The receptors were gathered from an adult who was a healthcare worker with PCR-confirmed SARS-CoV-2 infection or an uninfected control (not recorded which).

V is TRBV5-6 and J is TRBJ1-4; 7 nucleotides match TRBD1. Germline V gene data show CDR1 as SGHDT and CDR2 as YYEEEE. V gave up 1 base and J gave up 4 bases; unmatched junction bases: 4. The CDR3 extends over 15 amino acids. The CDR3 protein is CASSLRQGFNEKLFF. In nucleotides, the CDR3 is TGTGCCAGCAGCTTGAGACAGGGCTTTAATGAAAAACTGTTTTTT.

This clonotype showed up many times. The V and J genes are TRBV5-1 and TRBJ2-7, with TRBD1 matching 8 bases. V was clipped by 4 bases and J by 3 bases; unmatched bases: 12. CDR1 and CDR2 (germline): SGHRS, YFSETQ. The CDR3 is 16 amino acids. Here the CDR3 DNA reads TGCGCCAGCAGCGTGGTTGGACAGGGAGTGAACTACGAGCAGTACTTC. Translating it yields CASSVVGQGVNYEQYF.

The sample holds many counts of this clonotype. The CDR3 nucleotides read TGCAGCGTTGGCCGCAGCTATGGCTACACCTTC. This encodes CSVGRSYGYTF. The chain employs TRBV29-1 and TRBJ1-2; D gene uncertain. Trimming left V 4 bases short and J 4 bases short, with 7 bases between. The CDR3 extends over 11 amino acids. The germline CDR1 and CDR2 sequences are SQVTM and ANQGSEA.

The chain joins TRBV7-7 to TRBJ1-3; TRBD1 might be the D (6 bases). The CDR3 length is 20 residues. In germline, CDR1 is SSHAT, CDR2 FNYEAQ (reference sequence). The germline V and J ends were trimmed by 5 bases and 0 bases, with 26 bases remaining between them. In DNA form, the CDR3 reads TGTGCCAGCAGCCTTAGCGGGCCTGGACAGCGCCCACTCTCTGGAAACACCATATATTTT. This sequence encodes CASSLSGPGQRPLSGNTIYF.

The chain joins TRBV4-1 to TRBJ2-3; D may be TRBD1 or TRBD2 (5 bases each). The V gene lost 4 bases and the J gene lost 2 bases, with 10 bases spanning the gap. The CDR3 covers 14 residues. Germline V gives CDR1 MGHRA, CDR2 YSYEKL. CDR3: CASSPGPFTDTQYF. CDR3 DNA sequence: TGCGCCAGCAGCCCGGGACCATTCACAGATACGCAGTATTTT.

The gene calls are TRBV7-9 and TRBJ2-1, with 13 positions matching TRBD2. The germline gives CDR1 SEHNR, CDR2 FQNEAQ (reference sequence). The CDR3 runs to 16 residues. Losses at the gene ends were 5 bases for V and 4 bases for J; bases not matched to a gene: 5. CDR3 DNA: TGTGCCAGCAGCGCCCGACTAGCGGGGGGATACAATGAGCAGTTCTTC. It yields the protein CASSARLAGGYNEQFF. The whole variable domain, filled in from reference TRBV7-9 and TRBJ2-1, reads DTGVSQNPRHKITKRGQNVTFRCDPISEHNRLYWYRQTLGQGPEFLTYFQNEAQLEKSRLLSDRFSAERPKGSFSTLEIQRTEQGDSAMYLCASSARLAGGYNEQFFGPGTRLTVL.

The chain couples TRBV14 to TRBJ2-7; D remains unclear. Trimming cost V 0 bases and J 7 bases, with 19 bases left between them. Germline lookup yields CDR1 SGHDN and CDR2 FVKESK. The CDR3 covers 16 residues. CDR3 nucleotides: TGTGCCAGCAGCCAAGATCATGGCACCTTTAGGTGGGAGCAGTACTTC. Translated, it gives CASSQDHGTFRWEQYF. The full variable domain, its missing parts supplied by reference TRBV14 and TRBJ2-7, is EAGVTQFPSHSVIEKGQTVTLRCDPISGHDNLYWYRRVMGKEIKFLLHFVKESKQDESGMPNNRFLAERTGGTYSTLKVQPAELEDSGVYFCASSQDHGTFRWEQYFGPGTRLTVT.

J is TRBJ2-7 and V is TRBV10-2, with D tentatively TRBD1 (6 bases). The CDR3 is made up of 13 amino acids. CDR1 is WSHSY and CDR2 is SAAADI in the germline V gene. The germline V and J ends were trimmed by 7 bases and 2 bases, with 12 bases remaining between them. The CDR3 here is CASTTGLTYEQYF. CDR3 bases: TGCGCCAGCACCACAGGGCTCACCTACGAGCAGTACTTC.

The rearrangement uses TRBV7-9 and TRBJ1-1; D unresolved. This CDR3 has 13 residues. V was trimmed by 5 bases and J by 7 bases, leaving 14 bases between them. CDR1 and CDR2 from the germline V gene are SEHNR and FQNEAQ (reference sequence). The CDR3 sequence is CASSPAVGSEAFF. The CDR3 DNA follows: TGTGCCAGCAGCCCGGCGGTAGGCAGTGAAGCTTTCTTT.

This clonotype occurred a few times. V is TRBV6-1 and J is TRBJ1-5; 8 bases agree with TRBD1. Germline lookup yields CDR1 MNHNS and CDR2 SASEGT. This CDR3 spans 14 amino acids. V lost 3 bases to trimming and J lost 4 bases; unmatched junction nucleotides: 2. The CDR3 sequence: CASSDWTGNQPQHF. CDR3 in DNA: TGTGCCAGCAGTGACTGGACAGGGAATCAGCCCCAGCATTTT.

The chain joins TRBV24-1 to TRBJ2-6; D uncertain. The CDR3 is made up of 14 amino acids. Trimming shortened V by 4 bases and J by 0 bases, and 3 bases separated the two germline ends. Germline V gene data show CDR1 as KGHDR and CDR2 as SFDVKD. The CDR3 coding sequence is TGTGCCACCAGTGAAGTCTCTGGGGCCAACGTCCTGACTTTC. It is translated as CATSEVSGANVLTF.

This clonotype showed up just a few times. The chain uses TRBV11-2 and TRBJ1-4; D is unclear. The CDR3 contains 15 residues. Germline CDR1 reads SGHAT; CDR2 reads FQNNGV. V was pared by 2 bases and J by 3 bases, with 10 bases between. CDR3 amino acids: CASSLMKDANEKLFF. The CDR3 nucleotides read TGTGCCAGCAGCTTAATGAAGGACGCTAATGAAAAACTGTTTTTT.

This chain uses TRBV20-1 with TRBJ1-6; TRBD1 matches at 7 bases. Germline assignment: CDR1 DFQATT and CDR2 SNEGSKA (reference sequence). V dropped 6 bases and J dropped 7; count of bases not matched to a gene: 12. The CDR3 runs to 15 residues. The CDR3 protein is CSAHPGGQVNSPLHF. The CDR3 nucleotides read TGCAGTGCCCATCCCGGAGGACAGGTGAATTCACCCCTCCACTTT.

This clonotype has more than one count but fewer than ten. The chain has TRBV6-1 and TRBJ2-1; TRBD2 aligns across 10 bases. The J segment lost 9 bases and the V segment lost 6 bases, leaving 8 bases of the junction unmatched. This CDR3 comprises 14 residues. CDR1 MNHNS and CDR2 SASEGT come from the germline V gene. The CDR3 reads CASSSSGSSVEQFF. In nucleotides, the CDR3 is TGTGCCAGCAGCTCTAGCGGGAGTAGTGTTGAGCAGTTCTTC.

The gene calls are TRBV29-1 and TRBJ2-5; a possible D gene is TRBD2 (6 bases). The ends were cut back, 8 bases at V and 3 bases at J, with 13 bases in the middle. Per germline, CDR1 SQVTM and CDR2 ANQGSEA. The CDR3 runs to 12 residues. The chain's CDR3 is CSCLPGEETQYF. The DNA of the CDR3 is TGCAGCTGTCTACCGGGAGAAGAGACCCAGTACTTC. Based on the CDR3 plus reference TRBV29-1 and TRBJ2-5, the full variable domain is SAVISQKPSRDICQRGTSLTIQCQVDSQVTMMFWYRQQPGQSLTLIATANQGSEATYESGFVIDKFPISRPNLTFSTLTVSNMSPEDSSIYLCSCLPGEETQYFGPGTRLLVL.

This rearrangement joins TRBV5-1 to TRBJ1-3; 9 bases match TRBD1. The V gene end was trimmed by 4 bases and the J gene end by 4 bases; junction bases not matched to a gene: 3. CDR1 is SGHRS and CDR2 is YFSETQ in the germline V gene. The CDR3 sequence is 14 residues long. The CDR3: CASSPDRGGNTIYF. The CDR3 DNA follows: TGCGCCAGCAGCCCGGACAGGGGAGGAAACACCATATATTTT.

The V gene is TRBV7-3, the J gene TRBJ2-1, with D possibly matching TRBD2 (6 bases). There are 14 residues in the CDR3. Per the germline V gene, CDR1 is SGHTA and CDR2 is FQGTGA. V gave up 5 bases and J gave up 7 bases, with 15 bases separating them. The CDR3 DNA sequence: TGTGCCAGCAGCCCTGACGCGGGGAGGAATGAGCAGTTCTTC. This translates into CASSPDAGRNEQFF.

The chain uses TRBV20-1 and TRBJ2-7; D is ambiguous. This CDR3 has 15 amino acids. CDR1 and CDR2 (germline): DFQATT, SNEGSKA (reference sequence). Trimming took off 5 bases at V and 1 base at J, with 18 bases between the two ends. The CDR3 region has the DNA TGCAGTGCTTCCGGAGTTAAGACTGGATCCTACGAGCAGTACTTC. Its translation is CSASGVKTGSYEQYF.

In its sample, this clonotype was seen a few times. The CDR3 nucleotides are TGTGCCAGTAGTATGGCGGGGGCGAGCTCCTACGAGCAGTACTTC. Amino acids: CASSMAGASSYEQYF. The gene calls are TRBV19 and TRBJ2-7, with D possibly matching TRBD2 (7 bases). The germline V gene has CDR1 LNHDA and CDR2 SQIVND (reference sequence). The CDR3 consists of 15 residues. The ends were cut back, 3 bases at V and 0 bases at J, with 12 bases in the middle.